A single T cell receptor beta chain is shown here with its context. This sample stems from a study of CD8+CD57+ T cells in acquired aplastic anemia. Investigators profiled TCR beta VDJ and CDR3 from genomic DNA template. One entry per CDR3 protein, called by TCRdb with MiXCR from the reads. The table records 150,000 to 200,000 distinct CDR3 sequences, approximately 44% of them present only once. The length of the CDR3 is 14 residues. The V gene's germline CDR1 is SGHAT and CDR2 FQNNGV. The sequence came from a human donor in good health. What was sequenced was sorted CD4+, CD8+, or CD8+CD57+ T cells (not recorded which) from PBMCs. The genes are TRBV11-2 and TRBJ2-7, with TRBD2 matching 12 bases. The J call may be in error: the DNA end matches TRBJ2-5 better. The CDR3 sequence is CASSPGTSGETQYF. CDR3 coding DNA: TGTGCCAGCAGCCCCGGGACTAGCGGGGAGACCCAGTACTTC.